These T cell receptor beta chains were read from a single sample in a study of identical twins. Each CDR3 protein is one row after TCRdb ran MiXCR on the 5' RACE reads. The sample includes 450,000 or so distinct CDR3 sequences, over 11% of them seen just once. These same records also appear under a second study, on yellow fever vaccine responses in identical twins.

The source material was CD4+ T cells sorted from blood. The origin of the receptors is a woman aged 18-29 years in good health. Both conserved end residues are trimmed from each CDR3. Each record gives: V gene, J gene, CDR3 protein.

>TRBV6-1|TRBJ2-2
ASFWTGGNTGELF
>TRBV15|TRBJ2-5
ATSRGLAGAKTQY
>TRBV7-2|TRBJ2-7
ASSTADRGRGEQY
>TRBV5-1|TRBJ2-2
ASSLLGQAATGELF
>TRBV12-3/TRBV12-4|TRBJ2-2
ASRISGSTGELF
>TRBV15|TRBJ1-4
ATSRDSSVKLF
>TRBV6-2/TRBV6-3|TRBJ2-5
ASSYPGTSGRGTQY
>TRBV2|TRBJ1-1
ASSTPLTGATMNTEAS
>TRBV12-3/TRBV12-4|TRBJ1-4
ASSTSFFPNEKLF
>TRBV5-6|TRBJ2-7
ASSPDRGRPDEQY
>TRBV7-6|TRBJ2-7
ASSFLAGNAYEQY
>TRBV5-4|TRBJ1-1
ASSSGQGYTEAF
>TRBV7-2|TRBJ2-5
ASSFTLETQY
>TRBV3-1|TRBJ2-4
ASSQLTSGVNIQY
>TRBV7-7|TRBJ2-5
ASSTGQGLIETQY
>TRBV3-1|TRBJ2-2
ASSPQGASLTGELF
>TRBV6-2/TRBV6-3|TRBJ2-1
ASSLLASNEQF
>TRBV6-1|TRBJ1-3
ASSTGGSSGNTIY
>TRBV9|TRBJ1-3
ASSVERQGGNTIY
>TRBV2|TRBJ2-7
ASSVSSTSYEQY
>TRBV20-1|TRBJ2-1
SASSGAQF
>TRBV28|TRBJ1-4
ASMTNEKLF
>TRBV20-1|TRBJ2-7
SARDGNLPYEQY
>TRBV7-3|TRBJ2-1
ASSLQTGSNEQF
>TRBV28|TRBJ2-3
ASGPAGGADTQY
>TRBV7-3|TRBJ2-3
ASSLKGRQDTQY
>TRBV27|TRBJ2-2
ASTIRGRGRNTGELF
>TRBV5-1|TRBJ2-1
ASSQAGANNEQF
>TRBV6-5|TRBJ1-1
ASSYMGAEAF
>TRBV28|TRBJ1-5
ASSVPGQGAFGQPQH
>TRBV6-2/TRBV6-3|TRBJ2-3
ATRQDSNTDTQY
>TRBV5-1|TRBJ1-4
ASSLDYVELF
>TRBV12-3/TRBV12-4|TRBJ1-4
ASRPAGRAREKLF
>TRBV27|TRBJ1-5
ASSSWGSQPQH
>TRBV28|TRBJ2-5
ASSLLFGGRETQY
>TRBV2|TRBJ2-7
ASMPRGATSYEQY
>TRBV7-2|TRBJ2-1
ASSLELEQF